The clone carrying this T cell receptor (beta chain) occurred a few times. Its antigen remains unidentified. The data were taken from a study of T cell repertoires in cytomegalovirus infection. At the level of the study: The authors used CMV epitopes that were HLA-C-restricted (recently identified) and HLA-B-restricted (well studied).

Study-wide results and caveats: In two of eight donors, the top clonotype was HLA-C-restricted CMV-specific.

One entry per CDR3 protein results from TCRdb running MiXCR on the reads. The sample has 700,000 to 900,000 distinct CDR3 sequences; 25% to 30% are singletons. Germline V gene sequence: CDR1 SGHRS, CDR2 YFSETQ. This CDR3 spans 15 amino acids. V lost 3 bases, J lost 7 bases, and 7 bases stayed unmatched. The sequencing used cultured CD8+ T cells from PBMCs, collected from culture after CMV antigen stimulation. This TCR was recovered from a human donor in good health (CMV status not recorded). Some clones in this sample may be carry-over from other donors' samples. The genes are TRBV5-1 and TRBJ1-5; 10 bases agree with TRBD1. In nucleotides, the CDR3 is TGCGCCAGCAGCTGGGGGACAGGGGATGACCAGCCCCAGCATTTT. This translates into CASSWGTGDDQPQHF.